The rows below give T cell receptor beta chains drawn from one sample of a study of response to subunit inactivated influenza vaccine. TCRdb analysed the RT-PCR reads with MiXCR anew, one entry per CDR3 protein. The sample holds approximately 520,000 distinct CDR3 sequences, approximately 24% seen once. The sample here was CD4+ T cells sorted from PBMCs, taken roughly 5 days after vaccination. The receptors stem from a man aged 45 to 65 who received an inactivated influenza vaccine. Both conserved end residues are part of each CDR3. The D gene is left open where the match is weak. Expanded clones are given a class, and other clones once, few, many or no size at all.

v_call	j_call	d_call	clone_size	cdr3_nt	cdr3_aa
TRBV11-2	TRBJ2-3	-	-	TGTGCCAGCAGCCCAGGTTGGGGGCGGGACACAGATACGCAGTATTTT	CASSPGWGRDTDTQYF
TRBV6-1	TRBJ2-7	TRBD1	few	TGTGCCAGCAGTGAAGCGGGACAGGGAGGCACCTACGAGCAGTACTTC	CASSEAGQGGTYEQYF
TRBV7-8	TRBJ2-1	-	few	TGTGCCAGCAGTTTCCGCCGGACCAGCTCCTACAATGAGCAGTTCTTC	CASSFRRTSSYNEQFF
TRBV6-6	TRBJ1-2	TRBD1	-	TGTGCCAGCAGCCAGGGGGAAGGCTACACCTTC	CASSQGEGYTF
TRBV20-1	TRBJ2-7	TRBD1	few	TGCAGTGCCATTACAGGGGCCAAGGCCTACGAGCAGTACTTC	CSAITGAKAYEQYF
TRBV20-1	TRBJ2-5	-	few	TGCAGTGCTAGATCCCCGTGGGGGGAGACCCAGTACTTC	CSARSPWGETQYF
TRBV28	TRBJ2-3	-	-	TGTGCCAGCAGCACCCCTCGGGGGACAGATACGCAGTATTTT	CASSTPRGTDTQYF
TRBV20-1	TRBJ1-5	TRBD1	-	TGCAGTGCTCTTACCCCCGGGACAGGTTATGCTCAGCCCCAGCATTTT	CSALTPGTGYAQPQHF
TRBV11-1	TRBJ2-7	-	few	TGTGCCAGCAGCTGGCAGGGCCCTGGATACGAGCAGTACTTC	CASSWQGPGYEQYF
TRBV7-2	TRBJ1-3	-	few	TGTGCCAGCAGCTTAAACAAAGGCTCTGGAAACACCATATATTTT	CASSLNKGSGNTIYF
TRBV10-3	TRBJ2-7	-	-	TGTGCCATCAGTGGGGACCCCTTGGAGCAGTACTTC	CAISGDPLEQYF
TRBV18	TRBJ1-2	TRBD1	few	TGTGCCAGCTCACCATGGACAGGGAAGGGCTACACCTTC	CASSPWTGKGYTF
TRBV5-1	TRBJ2-2	-	-	TGCGCCAGCAGCTCGGGGGGCTCCGGGGAGCTGTTTTTT	CASSSGGSGELFF
TRBV5-1	TRBJ2-1	TRBD2	-	TGCGCCAGCAGCTCCGGCGGGGGGCTCAATGAGCAGTTCTTC	CASSSGGGLNEQFF
TRBV15	TRBJ2-4	TRBD1	-	TGTGCCACCAGCAGAGATCCGGGACAGGGAAACATTCAGTACTTC	CATSRDPGQGNIQYF
TRBV4-1	TRBJ2-7	-	-	TGCGCCAGCAGCCAATTCCGGACGGCCTACGAGCAGTACTTC	CASSQFRTAYEQYF
TRBV6-1	TRBJ2-3	TRBD1	-	TGTGCCAGCAGTGGGGACAGGGTGTTAGATACGCAGTATTTT	CASSGDRVLDTQYF
TRBV7-2	TRBJ2-2	TRBD1	few	TGTGCCAGCAGCCCTCGACAGGGAGCCGGGGAGCTGTTTTTT	CASSPRQGAGELFF
TRBV5-1	TRBJ2-7	-	many	TGCGCCAGCAGCTTGGGTGTTAGCAGCTCCTACGAGCAGTACTTC	CASSLGVSSSYEQYF
TRBV20-1	TRBJ1-5	-	-	TGCAGTGCTAGGGCCGGGAGGGTTGATCAGCCCCAGCATTTT	CSARAGRVDQPQHF
TRBV4-2	TRBJ2-7	-	-	TGTGCCAGCAGCCTTAGGTCAGGGACCTACGAGCAGTACTTC	CASSLRSGTYEQYF
TRBV5-1	TRBJ1-5	-	-	TGCGCCAGCAGCCTGGCAGGGATGGGCCAGCCCCAGCATTTT	CASSLAGMGQPQHF
TRBV7-6	TRBJ2-3	TRBD2	-	TGTGCCAGCAGCATAGGACTAGCGGGAGCCGATACGCAGTATTTT	CASSIGLAGADTQYF
TRBV5-1	TRBJ2-3	TRBD1	few	TGCGCCAGCGTTGCAGGGGGCTTTCAAGATACGCAGTATTTT	CASVAGGFQDTQYF
TRBV24-1	TRBJ2-3	TRBD1	-	TGTGCCACCAGTGATTCGATGACAGGGAACACAGATACGCAGTATTTT	CATSDSMTGNTDTQYF
TRBV6-2/TRBV6-3	TRBJ2-7	TRBD2	few	TGTGCCAGCTGGTTAGCGGGGGATACTACAGAGCAGTACTTC	CASWLAGDTTEQYF
TRBV30	TRBJ1-1	-	-	TGTGCCTGGAGTGTACAGGGAACCACTGAAGCTTTCTTT	CAWSVQGTTEAFF
TRBV6-5	TRBJ2-3	-	-	TGTGCCAGCAGTTATAGCGGAGGGGGTACGCAGTATTTT	CASSYSGGGTQYF
TRBV7-2	TRBJ2-7	-	-	TGTGCCAGCAGCTTCATCTGGAGGGACGAGCAGTACTTC	CASSFIWRDEQYF
TRBV5-1	TRBJ1-5	TRBD1	-	TGCGCCAGCAGCTATCTCGACAGGGACGAAGCGAATCAGCCCCAGCATTTT	CASSYLDRDEANQPQHF
TRBV7-7	TRBJ1-3	-	few	TGTGCTAGCAGCACAGGGACTGGAAACACCATATATTTT	CASSTGTGNTIYF
TRBV20-1	TRBJ2-7	TRBD2	-	TGCAGTGCTCAAAGTACTAGCGGGGGAACCTACGAGCAGTACTTC	CSAQSTSGGTYEQYF
TRBV20-1	TRBJ2-5	TRBD1	many	TGCAGTGCCAAGAGGACAGGGTTGGAGACCCAGTACTTC	CSAKRTGLETQYF
TRBV28	TRBJ2-1	TRBD2	few	TGTGCCAGCAGTTTACCCGGACTAGACAGAAGCTTATCCTACAATGAGCAGTTCTTC	CASSLPGLDRSLSYNEQFF
TRBV11-1	TRBJ2-1	TRBD1	-	TGTGCCAGCAGCTCCCGGGACAGGGCCTACAATGAGCAGTTCTTC	CASSSRDRAYNEQFF
TRBV4-2	TRBJ1-2	TRBD1	few	TGTGCCAGCAGCGCCGACAGGGCCGCTAACTATGGCTACACCTTC	CASSADRAANYGYTF
TRBV10-3	TRBJ2-6	-	-	TGTGCCATCAGTGAGTCGGGTCTTAGTGCTGGGGCCAACGTCCTGACTTTC	CAISESGLSAGANVLTF
TRBV6-2/TRBV6-3	TRBJ2-7	TRBD2	few	TGTGCCAGCAGTTACTCGGGGCAGGGACTACCCTACGAGCAGTACTTC	CASSYSGQGLPYEQYF
TRBV25-1	TRBJ2-7	TRBD1	-	TGTGCCAGCAGCGAACGCCAGGGACAGGGGATCCACGAGCAGTACTTC	CASSERQGQGIHEQYF
TRBV10-3	TRBJ2-5	TRBD1	many	TGTGCCATCAACATGAAACAGGGGGCTAGGGAGACCCAGTACTTC	CAINMKQGARETQYF
TRBV3-1	TRBJ2-5	-	-	TGTGCCAGCAGCCGATCACGCGGCTTTGGAGAGACCCAGTACTTC	CASSRSRGFGETQYF
TRBV28	TRBJ2-2	-	-	TGTGCCAGCAGGCGACCAACAAACACCGGGGAGCTGTTTTTT	CASRRPTNTGELFF
TRBV10-3	TRBJ2-7	-	-	TGTGCCATCAGTGAGTCTCGAGAGGGCGAAACCTACGAGCAGTACTTC	CAISESREGETYEQYF
TRBV20-1	TRBJ2-5	-	-	TGCAGTGAGAGGAGTGGAGAGACCCAGTACTTC	CSERSGETQYF
TRBV28	TRBJ2-7	TRBD1	many	TGTGCCAGCAGAGGGGCAGGGGGACAGGGGTATTACGAGCAGTACTTC	CASRGAGGQGYYEQYF
TRBV9	TRBJ2-4	-	-	TGTGCCAGCAGCCTCAGTCAGGGGGAGGCGCCCCAAAACATTCAGTACTTC	CASSLSQGEAPQNIQYF
TRBV6-1	TRBJ2-1	TRBD2	-	TGTGCCAGCAGTGAACGACTAGCGGGGGGTTCCTACAATGAGCAGTTCTTC	CASSERLAGGSYNEQFF
TRBV10-3	TRBJ2-1	-	few	TGTGCCATCAGGAATGGGGGTACGGACGAAAATGAGCAGTTCTTC	CAIRNGGTDENEQFF
TRBV29-1	TRBJ2-7	-	few	TGCAGCGTTGCTCTGCGCCTAGCTTTTCCCTACGAGCAGTACTTC	CSVALRLAFPYEQYF
TRBV13	TRBJ2-7	-	few	TGTGCCAGCAGCCCCGGGTCTCTCTCCTACGAGCAGTACTTC	CASSPGSLSYEQYF
TRBV7-6	TRBJ1-3	-	many	TGTGCCAGCAGCCCGACTCTGGGGCGCTTCTCCTCTGGAAACACCATATATTTT	CASSPTLGRFSSGNTIYF
TRBV29-1	TRBJ1-1	-	-	TGCAGCGTAGTAGGGATCCTGAACACTGAAGCTTTCTTT	CSVVGILNTEAFF